Sequencing of this T cell receptor beta chain was carried out in a study of response to subunit inactivated influenza vaccine. Trimming removed 6 bases from V and 3 bases from J; junction bases left unmatched: 6. There are 15 residues in the CDR3. The germline gives CDR1 MNHNS, CDR2 SASEGT. Each CDR3 protein gets one entry after TCRdb re-called the RT-PCR reads with MiXCR. The sample has about 800,000 distinct CDR3 sequences, around 20% seen once. General observations from the study: There was a suggestion from the authors that each seasonal influenza vaccination recruits few new T cells.

This clonotype was recorded a few times. Its antigen is not identified. This receptor was taken from a man in his forties or fifties who received an inactivated influenza vaccine. The V and J genes are TRBV6-1 and TRBJ2-2, with 8 bases matching TRBD1. The starting material was PBMCs from blood, obtained around 5 days after vaccination. CDR3 protein: CASRSHRGDTGELFF. CDR3 in DNA: TGTGCCAGCAGGTCTCACAGGGGGGACACCGGGGAGCTGTTTTTT.